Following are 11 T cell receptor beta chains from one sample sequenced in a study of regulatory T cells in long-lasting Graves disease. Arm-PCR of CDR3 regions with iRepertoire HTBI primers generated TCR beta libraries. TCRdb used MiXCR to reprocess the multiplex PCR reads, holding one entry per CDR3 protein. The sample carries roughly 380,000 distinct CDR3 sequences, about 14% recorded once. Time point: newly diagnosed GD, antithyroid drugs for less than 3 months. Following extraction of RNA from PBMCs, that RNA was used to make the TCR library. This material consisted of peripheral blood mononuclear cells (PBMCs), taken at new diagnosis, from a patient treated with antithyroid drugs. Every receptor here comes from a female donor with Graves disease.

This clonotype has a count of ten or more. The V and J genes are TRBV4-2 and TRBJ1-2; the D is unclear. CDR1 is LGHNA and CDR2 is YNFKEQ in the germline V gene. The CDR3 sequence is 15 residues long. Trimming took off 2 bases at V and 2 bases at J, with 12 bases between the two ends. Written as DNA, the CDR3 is TGTGCCAGCAGCCAATACCTTGGCGGAAACTATGGCTACACCTTC. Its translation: CASSQYLGGNYGYTF.

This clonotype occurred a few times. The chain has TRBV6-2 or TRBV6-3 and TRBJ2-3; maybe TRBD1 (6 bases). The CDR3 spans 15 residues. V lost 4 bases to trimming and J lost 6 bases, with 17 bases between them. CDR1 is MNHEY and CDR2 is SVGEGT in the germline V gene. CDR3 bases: TGTGCCAGCAGTTTCGCTCTAGATCAGGGGGATACGCAGTATTTT. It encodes CASSFALDQGDTQYF.

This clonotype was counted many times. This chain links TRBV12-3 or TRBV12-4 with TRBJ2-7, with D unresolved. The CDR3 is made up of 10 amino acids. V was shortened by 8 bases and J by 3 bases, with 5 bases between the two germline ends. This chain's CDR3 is CASGNYEQYF. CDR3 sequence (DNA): TGTGCCAGCGGAAACTACGAGCAGTACTTC.

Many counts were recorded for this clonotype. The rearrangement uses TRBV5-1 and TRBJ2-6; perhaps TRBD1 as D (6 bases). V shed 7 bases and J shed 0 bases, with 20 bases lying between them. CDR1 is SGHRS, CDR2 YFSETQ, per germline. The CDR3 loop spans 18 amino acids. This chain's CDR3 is CASGLLRGSLSGANVLTF. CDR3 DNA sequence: TGCGCCAGCGGGCTTCTCAGGGGTTCCCTCTCTGGGGCCAACGTCCTGACTTTC.

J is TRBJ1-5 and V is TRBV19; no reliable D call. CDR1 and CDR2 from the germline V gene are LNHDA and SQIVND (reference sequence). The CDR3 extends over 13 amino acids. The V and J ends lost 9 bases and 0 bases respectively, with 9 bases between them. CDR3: CARSQISNQPQHF. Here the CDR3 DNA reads TGTGCCAGATCACAGATTAGCAATCAGCCCCAGCATTTT.

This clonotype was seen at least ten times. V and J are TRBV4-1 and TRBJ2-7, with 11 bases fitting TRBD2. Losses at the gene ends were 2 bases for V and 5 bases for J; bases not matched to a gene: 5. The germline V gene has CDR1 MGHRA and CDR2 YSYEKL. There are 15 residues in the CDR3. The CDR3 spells CASSQLTGLADEQYF. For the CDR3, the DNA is TGCGCCAGCAGCCAACTTACGGGACTAGCGGACGAGCAGTACTTC.

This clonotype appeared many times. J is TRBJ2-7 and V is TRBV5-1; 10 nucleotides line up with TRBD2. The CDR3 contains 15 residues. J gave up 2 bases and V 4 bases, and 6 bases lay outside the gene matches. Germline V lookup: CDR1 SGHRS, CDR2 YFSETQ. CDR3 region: CASSGGLASAYEQYF. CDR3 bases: TGCGCCAGCAGCGGGGGACTAGCGAGCGCCTACGAGCAGTACTTC.

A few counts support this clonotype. The CDR3 loop reads CSVSSVNYGYTF. The CDR3 nucleotides read TGCAGCGTTTCTTCAGTTAACTATGGCTACACCTTC. The rearrangement uses TRBV29-1 and TRBJ1-2; D uncertain. The CDR3 has 12 residues. The V end was cut by 5 bases, the J end by 1 base, with 8 bases between. The germline CDR1 and CDR2 sequences are SQVTM and ANQGSEA. The whole variable domain, filled in from reference TRBV29-1 and TRBJ1-2, reads SAVISQKPSRDICQRGTSLTIQCQVDSQVTMMFWYRQQPGQSLTLIATANQGSEATYESGFVIDKFPISRPNLTFSTLTVSNMSPEDSSIYLCSVSSVNYGYTFGSGTRLTVV.

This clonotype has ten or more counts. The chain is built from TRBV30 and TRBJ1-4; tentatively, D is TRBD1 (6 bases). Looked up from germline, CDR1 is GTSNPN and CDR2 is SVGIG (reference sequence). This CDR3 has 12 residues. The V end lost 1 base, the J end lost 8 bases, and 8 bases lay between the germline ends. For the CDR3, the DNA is TGTGCCTGGAGTGACAGGGAAGAAAAACTGTTTTTT. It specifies CAWSDREEKLFF.

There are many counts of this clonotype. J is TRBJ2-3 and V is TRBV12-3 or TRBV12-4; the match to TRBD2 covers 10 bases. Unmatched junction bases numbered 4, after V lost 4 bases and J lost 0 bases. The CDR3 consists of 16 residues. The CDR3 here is CASSSGLALSTDTQYF. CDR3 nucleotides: TGTGCCAGCAGTTCGGGACTAGCGCTTAGCACAGATACGCAGTATTTT.

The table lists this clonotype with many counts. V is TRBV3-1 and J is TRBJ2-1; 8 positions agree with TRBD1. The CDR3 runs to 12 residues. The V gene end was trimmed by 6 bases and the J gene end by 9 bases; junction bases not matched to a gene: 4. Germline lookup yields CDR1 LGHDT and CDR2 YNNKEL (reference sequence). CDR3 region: CASSQGAGEQFF. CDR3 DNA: TGTGCCAGCAGTCAGGGGGCCGGTGAGCAGTTCTTC.